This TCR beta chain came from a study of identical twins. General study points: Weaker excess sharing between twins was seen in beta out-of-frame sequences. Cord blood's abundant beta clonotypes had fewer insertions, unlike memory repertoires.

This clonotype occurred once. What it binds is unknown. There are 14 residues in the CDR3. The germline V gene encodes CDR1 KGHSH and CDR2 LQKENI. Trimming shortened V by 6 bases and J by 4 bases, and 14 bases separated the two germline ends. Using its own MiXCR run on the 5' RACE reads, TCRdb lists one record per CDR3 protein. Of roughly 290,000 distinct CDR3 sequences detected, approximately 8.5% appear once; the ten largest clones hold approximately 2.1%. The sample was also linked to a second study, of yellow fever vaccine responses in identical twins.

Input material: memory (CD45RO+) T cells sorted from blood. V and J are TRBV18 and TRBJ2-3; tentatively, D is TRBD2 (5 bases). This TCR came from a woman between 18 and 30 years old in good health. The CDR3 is CASSEGSGADTQYF. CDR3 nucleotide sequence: TGTGCCAGCTCCGAGGGAAGTGGAGCAGATACGCAGTATTTT.